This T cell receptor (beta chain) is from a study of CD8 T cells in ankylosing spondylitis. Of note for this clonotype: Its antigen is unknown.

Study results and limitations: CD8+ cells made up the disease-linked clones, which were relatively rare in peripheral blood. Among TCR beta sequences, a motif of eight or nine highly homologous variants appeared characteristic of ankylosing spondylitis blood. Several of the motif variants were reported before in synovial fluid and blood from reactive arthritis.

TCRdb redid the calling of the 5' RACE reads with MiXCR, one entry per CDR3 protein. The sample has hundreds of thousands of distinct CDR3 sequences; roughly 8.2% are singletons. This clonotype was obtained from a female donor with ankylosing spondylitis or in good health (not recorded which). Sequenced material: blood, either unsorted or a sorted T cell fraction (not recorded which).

The CDR3 sequence is CASSRTIVGLDDYEQYF. The DNA of the CDR3 is TGTGCCAGCAGCCGGACCATTGTGGGACTAGACGACTACGAGCAGTACTTC. This chain links TRBV7-2 with TRBJ2-7, with 8 bases matching TRBD2. Trimming at V came to 5 bases and at J to 3 bases, leaving 15 bases not matched to a gene. CDR1 SGHTA and CDR2 FQGNSA come from the germline V gene. The CDR3 consists of 17 residues.